This T cell receptor beta chain was identified in a study of T-cell reconstitution after alpha-beta-depleted transplantation in children. General observations from the study: One year post-transplant, T-cell counts and diversity were largely derived from T cells produced anew. As was reported, about two months after transplant, alpha-beta T cells came from several hundred expanded graft clones.

Preparing the TCRbeta library involved the use of unique molecular identifiers. TCRdb reprocessed the PCR reads with MiXCR, giving one entry per CDR3 protein. The data hold some 550,000 distinct CDR3 sequences, with under 30% observed a single time. This clonotype was seen more than once but under ten times. The antigen remains unidentified. The origin of this receptor is a boy in the first two years of life who had a stem cell transplant for acute myeloid leukemia, so the T cells may come from the graft donor. Specimen: PBMCs, mostly from graft donor cells, collected 360 days after TCRalphabeta/CD19-depleted stem cell transplant.

CDR3 region: CSAPGPLRDGYTF. CDR3 nucleotide sequence: TGCAGTGCCCCGGGACCCCTCCGGGATGGCTACACCTTC. The V call is TRBV20-1, the J call TRBJ1-2, with D possibly being TRBD1 (5 bases). The CDR3 is 13 amino acids. Per the germline V gene, CDR1 is DFQATT and CDR2 is SNEGSKA (reference sequence). V shed 6 bases and J shed 6 bases, with 17 bases lying between them.